The 28 T cell receptor beta chains below come from one sample, sequenced in a study of T cell repertoires in cytomegalovirus infection. TCRdb analysed the reads with MiXCR anew, one entry per CDR3 protein. The table shows under 350,000 distinct CDR3 sequences, with around 9.5% occurring only once. Sequencing used PBMCs. The receptors were sampled from a human donor in good health (CMV status not recorded). Some clones in this sample may be carry-over from other donors' samples.

This sequence joins TRBV6-2 or TRBV6-3 and TRBJ2-7, with D possibly matching TRBD1 (6 bases). V lost 6 bases and J 6 bases, leaving 18 bases between the germline ends. This CDR3 is built from 14 residues. CDR1 and CDR2 from the germline V gene are MNHEY and SVGEGT. The CDR3 bases are TGTGCCAGCAGAGGATCCGGGACACGCGGCGAGCAGTACTTC. Translation gives CASRGSGTRGEQYF.

The sample holds many counts of this clonotype. The chain recombines TRBV7-2 with TRBJ2-6; 10 nucleotides agree with TRBD2. This CDR3 has 17 amino acids. The germline gives CDR1 SGHTA, CDR2 FQGNSA. Trimming took 3 bases from V and 0 from J; bases not matched to a gene: 2. DNA for the CDR3: TGTGCCAGCAGCTTGCTAGCGGGGGACTCTGGGGCCAACGTCCTGACTTTC. Translating gives CASSLLAGDSGANVLTF.

This clonotype was recorded many times. V usage is TRBV7-2 and J usage is TRBJ2-6; D may be TRBD1 (5 bases). The germline CDR1 and CDR2 sequences are SGHTA and FQGNSA. The length of the CDR3 is 15 residues. Deletions cut 3 bases from V and 4 bases from J, with 10 bases between. The DNA for the CDR3 is TGTGCCAGCAGCTTTGAAGGGGCCGGGGCCAACGTCCTGACTTTC. This encodes CASSFEGAGANVLTF.

This clonotype was seen at least ten times. The genes are TRBV28 and TRBJ1-2; 8 bases map to TRBD1. CDR1 and CDR2 from the germline V gene are MDHEN and SYDVKM. The V and J ends lost 5 bases and 4 bases, in that order; junction bases with no gene match: 9. The CDR3 spans 15 residues. CDR3 loop: CASSPPPDRGYGYTF. The CDR3 region has the DNA TGTGCCAGCAGTCCACCTCCAGACAGGGGCTATGGCTACACCTTC.

This clonotype came up many times. J is TRBJ1-2 and V is TRBV10-3; perhaps TRBD1 as D (5 bases). V was cut by 10 bases and J by 7 bases, with 19 bases left in between. Germline V lookup: CDR1 ENHRY, CDR2 SYGVKD. This CDR3 comprises 13 residues. In DNA form, the CDR3 reads TGTGCCACCCTCGAGACAGCGGGGGGTGGCTACACCTTC. It specifies CATLETAGGGYTF.

This clonotype was picked up a small number of times. The V gene is TRBV4-1, the J gene TRBJ2-2; no clear D. V shed 1 base and J shed 4 bases, with 10 bases lying between them. CDR1 and CDR2 (germline): MGHRA, YSYEKL. The CDR3 runs 15 residues. The CDR3 bases are TGCGCCAGCAGCCAAGTCGGGTCGGGCACCGGGGAGCTGTTTTTT. Its translation is CASSQVGSGTGELFF.

This clonotype was seen a handful of times. The chain uses TRBV6-1 and TRBJ2-7; TRBD2 might be the D (5 bases). In germline, CDR1 is MNHNS, CDR2 SASEGT. CDR3 size: 16 residues. V was trimmed by 0 bases and J by 0 bases, leaving 12 bases between them. This chain's CDR3 is CASSEALRRSSYEQYF. The CDR3, as DNA: TGTGCCAGCAGTGAAGCGCTGAGGAGGAGCTCCTACGAGCAGTACTTC.

In its sample, this clonotype was seen a few times. The chain has TRBV6-5 and TRBJ2-1, with 8 bases fitting TRBD1. The CDR3 runs to 15 residues. The ends lost 5 bases at V and 4 bases at J; junction bases unmatched: 7. Germline V gene lookup returns CDR1 MNHEY and CDR2 SVGAGI. Here the CDR3 reads CASSPQGAEYNEQFF. Here the CDR3 DNA reads TGTGCCAGCAGTCCCCAGGGGGCGGAATACAATGAGCAGTTCTTC.

The rearrangement joins TRBV25-1 to TRBJ1-5, with D tentatively TRBD1 (5 bases). Trimming cost V 3 bases and J 4 bases, with 10 bases left between them. Germline values: CDR1 MGHDK, CDR2 SYGVNS. The length of the CDR3 is 14 residues. Here the CDR3 DNA reads TGTGCCAGCAGTGACGCGGACAAGAATCAGCCCCAGCATTTT. Its protein is CASSDADKNQPQHF.

Ten or more counts support this clonotype. This rearrangement joins TRBV7-2 to TRBJ2-1; 12 positions match TRBD2. Germline values: CDR1 SGHTA, CDR2 FQGNSA. V lost 3 bases to trimming and J lost 3 bases; unmatched junction nucleotides: 3. The CDR3 length is 16 residues. CDR3 nucleotide sequence: TGTGCCAGCAGCTTGCTAGCGGGGGGGTTCTACAATGAGCAGTTCTTC. Its protein is CASSLLAGGFYNEQFF. The full variable domain, with the rest looked up from reference TRBV7-2 and TRBJ2-1, is GAGVSQSPSNKVTEKGKDVELRCDPISGHTALYWYRQSLGQGLEFLIYFQGNSAPDKSGLPSDRFSAERTGGSVSTLTIQRTQQEDSAVYLCASSLLAGGFYNEQFFGPGTRLTVL.

The sample holds many counts of this clonotype. The chain couples TRBV12-3 or TRBV12-4 to TRBJ1-1; D is possibly TRBD1 (5 bases). The CDR3 runs to 14 residues. The ends were cut back, 1 base at V and 4 bases at J, with 10 bases in the middle. The CDR3 sequence: CASSLVSGTTEAFF. The CDR3, as DNA: TGTGCCAGCAGTTTAGTGTCGGGGACCACTGAAGCTTTCTTT.

This clonotype was picked up a small number of times. The J gene is TRBJ1-1, the V gene TRBV20-1; possibly TRBD1 for D (6 bases). There are 13 residues in the CDR3. The germline V gene encodes CDR1 DFQATT and CDR2 SNEGSKA (reference sequence). Trimming removed 3 bases at V and 5 bases at J, with 13 bases between. The CDR3 sequence is CSARPGGWTEAFF. CDR3 in DNA: TGCAGTGCTAGGCCTGGGGGCTGGACTGAAGCTTTCTTT.

This clonotype was seen at least ten times. The genes are TRBV7-4 and TRBJ2-5, with 7 bases identical to TRBD1. V shed 5 bases, J shed 2 bases, and the junction held 8 bases outside the gene matches. Per the germline V gene, CDR1 is SGHVT and CDR2 is SQSDAQ. The CDR3 has 15 amino acids. CDR3 sequence: CASSLGPGQQETQYF. The DNA for the CDR3 is TGTGCCAGCAGCCTGGGCCCGGGACAGCAAGAGACCCAGTACTTC.

This clonotype showed up many times. The chain carries TRBV12-3 or TRBV12-4 and TRBJ2-3; D gene unclear. The CDR3 totals 15 residues. Trimming took 3 bases from V and 2 from J, leaving 12 bases between them. This CDR3 is CASSFYRPSTDTQYF. The CDR3, as DNA: TGTGCCAGCAGTTTTTATAGACCCTCCACAGATACGCAGTATTTT.

This sequence joins TRBV28 and TRBJ2-2, with D tentatively TRBD1 (5 bases). This CDR3 contains 15 residues. The V and J ends lost 2 bases and 2 bases respectively, with 9 bases between them. Germline V CDR1 and CDR2: MDHEN, SYDVKM. In nucleotides, the CDR3 is TGTGCCAGCAGTTTACTGGGGCTCAACACCGGGGAGCTGTTTTTT. It is translated as CASSLLGLNTGELFF.

As concerns this clonotype: With a much larger clone just one base away, this may be a read error. V gene TRBV7-2 combines with J gene TRBJ2-1, with 11 positions matching TRBD2. CDR3 length: 17 residues. Germline loops: CDR1 SGHTA, CDR2 FQGNSA. Written as DNA, the CDR3 is TGTGCCAGCAGCCGCCGCCCGGGACTAGCGGACTACAATAAGCAGTTCTTC. Translation: CASSRRPGLADYNKQFF.

This rearrangement joins TRBV12-3 or TRBV12-4 to TRBJ2-3; TRBD1 agrees at 8 bases. After removal of 4 bases from V and 2 bases from J, the junction contained 8 bases not matched to a gene. The CDR3 runs 16 residues. The CDR3 region is CASSSRPGGNTDTQYF. CDR3 nucleotide sequence: TGTGCCAGCAGTTCACGGCCAGGGGGCAACACAGATACGCAGTATTTT.

This clonotype was recorded many times. V gene TRBV7-9 combines with J gene TRBJ2-6; no definite D call. The CDR3 is 16 amino acids. Germline V gene sequence: CDR1 SEHNR, CDR2 FQNEAQ (reference sequence). V was trimmed by 5 bases and J by 4 bases, leaving 15 bases between them. As DNA, the CDR3 is TGTGCCAGCAGCCCCCCGACGTCTGCCGGGGCCAACGTCCTGACTTTC. It codes for CASSPPTSAGANVLTF.

The chain uses TRBV10-3 and TRBJ1-2, with 9 bases identical to TRBD1. Germline V gives CDR1 ENHRY, CDR2 SYGVKD. V lost 6 bases to trimming and J lost 5 bases; unmatched junction nucleotides: 4. The CDR3 is made up of 13 amino acids. CDR3 DNA sequence: TGTGCCATCAGCAGACAGGGGGAATATGGCTACACCTTC. This encodes CAISRQGEYGYTF.

The chain couples TRBV7-9 to TRBJ1-2; TRBD1 aligns across 7 bases. Germline-derived CDR1 and CDR2 are SEHNR and FQNEAQ (reference sequence). The CDR3 runs 16 residues. J lost 0 bases, V lost 5 bases, and 9 bases had no gene match. CDR3 coding DNA: TGTGCCAGCAGCCGGCCAGGGACAGAAGCTAACTATGGCTACACCTTC. It specifies CASSRPGTEANYGYTF.

This clonotype was seen a few times. The chain has TRBV6-2 or TRBV6-3 and TRBJ2-5; possibly TRBD2 for D (5 bases). The germline CDR1 and CDR2 sequences are MNHEY and SVGEGT. The CDR3 sequence is 13 residues long. The V end lost 5 bases, the J end lost 7 bases, and 14 bases lay between the germline ends. The CDR3 loop is CASSLDSTGTQYF. The CDR3 DNA is TGTGCCAGCAGTCTGGACTCAACTGGGACCCAGTACTTC.

This clonotype has ten or more counts. The chain links TRBV7-2 to TRBJ2-5, with 10 bases aligning to TRBD2. The junction had 2 bases not matched to a gene; V was cut back by 0 bases and J by 1 base. In germline, CDR1 is SGHTA, CDR2 FQGNSA. The CDR3 has 16 amino acids. CDR3 amino acids: CASSLASSGGQETQYF. The CDR3 DNA is TGTGCCAGCAGCTTAGCGTCTAGCGGGGGCCAAGAGACCCAGTACTTC.

This clonotype was observed a handful of times. The V gene is TRBV19, the J gene TRBJ1-5; possibly TRBD1 for D (6 bases). This CDR3 contains 15 residues. Deletions cut 3 bases from V and 4 bases from J, with 13 bases between. Looked up from germline, CDR1 is LNHDA and CDR2 is SQIVND (reference sequence). The DNA for the CDR3 is TGTGCCAGTAGTATTTTCAGGGGCGGGAATCAGCCCCAGCATTTT. Encoded protein: CASSIFRGGNQPQHF.

This clonotype was found a few times. The chain is built from TRBV7-7 and TRBJ2-1; no definite D call. The CDR3 length is 13 residues. CDR1 is SSHAT, CDR2 FNYEAQ, per germline (reference sequence). V was clipped by 3 bases and J by 6 bases, with 9 bases between them. The CDR3 nucleotides read TGTGCCAGCAGCTTGTCTAACAGCAATGAGCAGTTCTTC. It translates to CASSLSNSNEQFF.

This clonotype was observed a few times. The rearrangement links TRBV7-2 to TRBJ2-1, with no clear D. Trimming took off 1 base at V and 10 bases at J, with 11 bases between the two ends. Germline V gene sequence: CDR1 SGHTA, CDR2 FQGNSA. The CDR3 has 13 residues. CDR3 DNA sequence: TGTGCCAGCAGCTTAGTGGACCCAAAGGAGCAGTTCTTC. It specifies CASSLVDPKEQFF.

This clonotype appeared many times. The CDR3 DNA reads as TGTGCCAGCAGCGTAACAATAGCGGTTCGAAGCGAGCAGTACTTC. Translation: CASSVTIAVRSEQYF. The genes are TRBV7-2 and TRBJ2-7; D possibly corresponds to TRBD2 (6 bases). Germline V CDR1 and CDR2: SGHTA, FQGNSA. This CDR3 is built from 15 residues. The V end lost 5 bases, the J end lost 6 bases, and 20 bases lay between the germline ends.

The chain couples TRBV20-1 to TRBJ2-7, with 8 bases fitting TRBD1. V dropped 2 bases and J dropped 6; count of bases not matched to a gene: 9. The CDR3 loop spans 14 amino acids. CDR1 and CDR2 (germline): DFQATT, SNEGSKA (reference sequence). The CDR3 nucleotides read TGCAGTGCTAGACCGGGACAGGTGACAGGCGAGCAGTACTTC. Protein product: CSARPGQVTGEQYF.

This clonotype was seen ten or more times. The V call is TRBV12-3 or TRBV12-4, the J call TRBJ2-3; the D gene could be TRBD1 or TRBD2 (6 bases each). Between the trimmed V and J ends, which lost 8 bases and 2 bases, there was a span of 17 bases. This CDR3 has 15 amino acids. Here the CDR3 reads CASDTLGGNTDTQYF. DNA for the CDR3: TGTGCCAGCGATACATTAGGGGGGAACACAGATACGCAGTATTTT.